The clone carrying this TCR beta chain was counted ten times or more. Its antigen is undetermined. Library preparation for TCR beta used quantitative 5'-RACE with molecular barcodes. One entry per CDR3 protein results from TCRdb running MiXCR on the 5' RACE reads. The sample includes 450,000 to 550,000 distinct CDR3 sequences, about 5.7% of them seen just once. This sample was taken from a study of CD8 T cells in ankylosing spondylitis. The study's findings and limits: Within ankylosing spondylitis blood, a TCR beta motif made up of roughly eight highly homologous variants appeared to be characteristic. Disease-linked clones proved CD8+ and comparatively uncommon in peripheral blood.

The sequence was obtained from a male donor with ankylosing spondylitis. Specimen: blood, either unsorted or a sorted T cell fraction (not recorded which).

The CDR3 nucleotides read TGCAGTGCTAGAGATTGGGGGGATAGCAATCAGCCCCAGCATTTT. It is translated as CSARDWGDSNQPQHF. The chain joins TRBV20-1 to TRBJ1-5, with D tentatively TRBD1 (5 bases). V was clipped by 0 bases and J by 0 bases, with 9 bases between them. In germline, CDR1 is DFQATT, CDR2 SNEGSKA (reference sequence). The length of the CDR3 is 15 residues.